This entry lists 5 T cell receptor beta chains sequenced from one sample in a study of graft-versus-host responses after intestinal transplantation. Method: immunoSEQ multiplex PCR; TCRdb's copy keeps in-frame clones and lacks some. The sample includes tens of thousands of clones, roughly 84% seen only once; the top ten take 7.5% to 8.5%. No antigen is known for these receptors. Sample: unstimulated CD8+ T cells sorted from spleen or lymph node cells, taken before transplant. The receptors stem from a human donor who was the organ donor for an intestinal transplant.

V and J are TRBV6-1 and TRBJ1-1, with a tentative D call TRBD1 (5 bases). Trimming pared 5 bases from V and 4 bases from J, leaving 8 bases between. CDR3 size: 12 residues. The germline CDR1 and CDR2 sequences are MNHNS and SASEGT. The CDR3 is CASSSGTTEAFF. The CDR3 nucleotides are TGTGCCAGCAGTTCAGGGACCACTGAAGCTTTCTTT.

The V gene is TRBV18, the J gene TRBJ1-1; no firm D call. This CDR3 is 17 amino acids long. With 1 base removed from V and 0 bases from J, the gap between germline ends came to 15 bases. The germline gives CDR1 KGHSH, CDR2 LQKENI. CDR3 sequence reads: CASSPREDLIVNTEAFF. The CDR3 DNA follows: TGTGCCAGCTCACCACGGGAAGACCTTATCGTGAACACTGAAGCTTTCTTT. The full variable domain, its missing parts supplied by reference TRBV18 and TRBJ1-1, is NAGVMQNPRHLVRRRGQEARLRCSPMKGHSHVYWYRQLPEEGLKFMVYLQKENIIDESGMPKERFSAEFPKEGPSILRIQQVVRGDSAAYFCASSPREDLIVNTEAFFGQGTRLTVV.

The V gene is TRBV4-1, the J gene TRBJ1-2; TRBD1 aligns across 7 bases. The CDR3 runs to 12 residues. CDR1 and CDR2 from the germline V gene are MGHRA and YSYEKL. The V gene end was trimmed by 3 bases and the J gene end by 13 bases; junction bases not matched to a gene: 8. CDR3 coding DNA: TGCGCCAGCAGCCATGATGACAGGGAGATCACCTTC. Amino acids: CASSHDDREITF.

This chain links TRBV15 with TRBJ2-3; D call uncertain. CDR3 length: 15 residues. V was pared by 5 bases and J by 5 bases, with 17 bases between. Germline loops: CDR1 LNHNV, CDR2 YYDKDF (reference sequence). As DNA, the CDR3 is TGTGCCACCAGCCCTAGGAAACTCGCTGGAGATACGCAGTATTTT. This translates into CATSPRKLAGDTQYF.

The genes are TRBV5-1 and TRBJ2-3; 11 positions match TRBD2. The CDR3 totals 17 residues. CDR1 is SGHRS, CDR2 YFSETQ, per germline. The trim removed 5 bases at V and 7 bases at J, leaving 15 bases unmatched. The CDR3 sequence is CASSFRHSGGVVNTQYF. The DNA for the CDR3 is TGCGCCAGCAGTTTTCGACATAGCGGGGGGGTGGTAAATACGCAGTATTTT.